This record covers a single TCR beta chain. This sample was included in a study of blood T cell repertoires in COVID-19. About the study: Specimens from acute and convalescent COVID-19 originated in the United States, Italy and Spain. The analysed material was cDNA or gDNA that came from T cells, B-cell-depleted T cells, or PBMCs.

Authors' processing steps: Reference gene primer amplification yielded estimated nucleated cell counts. TCRdb's table, derived via immunoSEQ multiplex PCR, lists solely in-frame clones and lacks some. The V and J calls and clone size are taken from that table; D and trimming were inferred from the DNA. The sample holds some 120,000 clones, about 80% seen once. V lost 8 bases, J lost 2 bases, and 12 bases lay in between. CDR3 size: 14 residues. CDR1 is MRHNA and CDR2 is SNTAGT in the germline V gene. Sequencing was done on a sample of peripheral blood. The J gene is TRBJ2-2, the V gene TRBV6-4, with D perhaps matching TRBD1 (6 bases). The TCR sequence derives from a woman aged 45-59 years with acute or convalescent COVID-19. The CDR3 bases are TGTGCCAGCCCACAGGGAGATAACACCGGGGAGCTGTTTTTT. Encoded protein: CASPQGDNTGELFF.